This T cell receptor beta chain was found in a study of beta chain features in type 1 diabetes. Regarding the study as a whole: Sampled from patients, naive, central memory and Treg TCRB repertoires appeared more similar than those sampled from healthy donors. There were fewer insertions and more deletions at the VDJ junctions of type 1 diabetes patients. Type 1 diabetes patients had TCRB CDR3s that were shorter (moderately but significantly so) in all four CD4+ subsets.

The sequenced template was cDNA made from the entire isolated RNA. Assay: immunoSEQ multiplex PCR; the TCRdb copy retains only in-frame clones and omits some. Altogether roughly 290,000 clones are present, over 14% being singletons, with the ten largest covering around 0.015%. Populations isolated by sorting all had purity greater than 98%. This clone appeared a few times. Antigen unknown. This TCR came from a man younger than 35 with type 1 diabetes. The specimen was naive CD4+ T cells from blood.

The CDR3 coding sequence is TGTGCCATCAGTGCCGGACAGGGTAGCTATGGCTACACCTTC. It specifies CAISAGQGSYGYTF. The V gene is TRBV10-3, the J gene TRBJ1-2; 8 nucleotides line up with TRBD1. Germline CDR1 is ENHRY and CDR2 is SYGVKD. The CDR3 loop spans 14 amino acids. The J segment lost 4 bases and the V segment lost 4 bases, leaving 5 bases of the junction unmatched.